These T cell receptor beta chains were read from a single sample in a study of control samples from healthy donors and cancer patients. TCRdb keeps only in-frame clones here, not all; method: immunoSEQ multiplex PCR. Counted here are approximately 160,000 clones, around 93% occurring once; the ten biggest clones make up about 4%. Sequencing input: blood. The receptor source for this set is a woman aged 60-70 years in good health. Both conserved end residues are part of each CDR3. The D gene is left open where the match is weak. Size values are once, few and many counts, or a class for expanded clones, and some rows have none.

clone_size: -
d_call: TRBD1
v_call: TRBV5-1
j_call: TRBJ1-1
cdr3_aa: CASSLQGRNTEAFF
cdr3_nt: TGCGCCAGCAGCCTACAGGGGAGGAACACTGAAGCTTTCTTT

clone_size: -
d_call: TRBD1
v_call: TRBV7-9
j_call: TRBJ2-4
cdr3_aa: CATSGQLAKNIQYF
cdr3_nt: TGTGCCACCTCGGGACAGTTAGCCAAAAACATTCAGTACTTC

clone_size: once
d_call: -
v_call: TRBV2
j_call: TRBJ1-5
cdr3_aa: CASNRDFRQPQHF
cdr3_nt: TGTGCCAGCAACAGGGATTTCCGGCAGCCCCAGCATTTT

clone_size: once
d_call: -
v_call: TRBV10-3
j_call: TRBJ1-3
cdr3_aa: CAISEEYSSGNTIYF
cdr3_nt: TGTGCCATCAGTGAGGAGTACAGCTCTGGAAACACCATATATTTT

clone_size: -
d_call: -
v_call: TRBV1
j_call: TRBJ1-2
cdr3_aa: CTSSQESPSTGQGDGYTF
cdr3_nt: TGCACCAGCAGCCAAGAATCGCCGTCGACCGGACAGGGTGATGGCTACACCTTC

clone_size: -
d_call: -
v_call: TRBV4-2
j_call: TRBJ2-3
cdr3_aa: CASSPSGDTQYF
cdr3_nt: TGTGCCAGCAGCCCGAGCGGGGATACGCAGTATTTT

clone_size: -
d_call: -
v_call: TRBV30
j_call: TRBJ2-3
cdr3_aa: CAWSDTGGRSDTQYF
cdr3_nt: TGTGCCTGGAGTGATACGGGGGGCCGATCAGATACGCAGTATTTT

clone_size: few
d_call: -
v_call: TRBV6-5
j_call: TRBJ1-4
cdr3_aa: CASSYLRESGLFF
cdr3_nt: TGTGCCAGCAGTTACCTCCGAGAGTCTGGACTGTTTTTT

clone_size: -
d_call: -
v_call: TRBV27
j_call: TRBJ1-5
cdr3_aa: CASSFRRDSNQPQHF
cdr3_nt: TGTGCCAGCAGTTTCCGCCGGGACAGCAATCAGCCCCAGCATTTT

clone_size: -
d_call: -
v_call: TRBV25-1
j_call: TRBJ1-2
cdr3_aa: CASSEYNYGYTF
cdr3_nt: TGTGCCAGCAGTGAATATAACTATGGCTACACCTTC

clone_size: -
d_call: -
v_call: TRBV7-9
j_call: TRBJ1-1
cdr3_aa: CASSLGVPLNTEAFF
cdr3_nt: TGTGCCAGCAGCTTAGGGGTCCCACTAAACACTGAAGCTTTCTTT

clone_size: -
d_call: -
v_call: TRBV7-9
j_call: TRBJ1-1
cdr3_aa: CASSLGPAATEAFF
cdr3_nt: TGTGCCAGCAGCTTAGGACCGGCAGCCACTGAAGCTTTCTTT

clone_size: -
d_call: -
v_call: TRBV7-3
j_call: TRBJ2-1
cdr3_aa: CASSRRGEAHEQFF
cdr3_nt: TGTGCCAGCAGCCGAAGGGGGGAGGCCCATGAGCAGTTCTTC

clone_size: -
d_call: -
v_call: TRBV7-9
j_call: TRBJ2-2
cdr3_aa: CASSSTVGHGELFF
cdr3_nt: TGTGCCAGCAGCTCCACAGTGGGGCACGGGGAGCTGTTTTTT

clone_size: once
d_call: -
v_call: TRBV7-6
j_call: TRBJ1-3
cdr3_aa: CASSLWSGTGNTIYF
cdr3_nt: TGTGCCAGCAGCTTATGGTCAGGGACTGGAAACACCATATATTTT